What follows is one T cell receptor (beta chain) and its context. This record belongs to a study of T cell responses to AZD1222 COVID-19 vaccine. Trimming cost V 2 bases and J 1 base, with 6 bases left between them. This CDR3 has 14 residues. Germline V gene lookup returns CDR1 MDHEN and CDR2 SYDVKM. Here immunoSEQ multiplex PCR was the method, and the copy in TCRdb shows in-frame clones only, minus some. The table lists about 120,000 clones, 88% of them singletons. The chain uses TRBV28 and TRBJ2-1, with TRBD1 as a possible D gene (6 bases). The specimen was peripheral blood, collected on day 0 of AZD1222 vaccination. The receptor comes from an adult in good health. The chain's CDR3 is CASSLQGSYNEQFF. CDR3 bases: TGTGCCAGCAGTTTACAGGGGTCCTACAATGAGCAGTTCTTC.